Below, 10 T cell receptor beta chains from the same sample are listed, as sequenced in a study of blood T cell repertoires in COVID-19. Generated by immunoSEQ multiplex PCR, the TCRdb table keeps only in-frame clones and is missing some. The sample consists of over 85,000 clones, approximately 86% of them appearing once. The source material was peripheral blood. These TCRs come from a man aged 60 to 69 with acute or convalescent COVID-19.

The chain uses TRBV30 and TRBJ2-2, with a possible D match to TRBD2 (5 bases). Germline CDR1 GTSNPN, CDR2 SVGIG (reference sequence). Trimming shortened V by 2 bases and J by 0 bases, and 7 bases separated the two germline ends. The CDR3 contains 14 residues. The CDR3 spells CAWSYGANTGELFF. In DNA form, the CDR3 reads TGTGCCTGGAGTTACGGGGCGAACACCGGGGAGCTGTTTTTT.

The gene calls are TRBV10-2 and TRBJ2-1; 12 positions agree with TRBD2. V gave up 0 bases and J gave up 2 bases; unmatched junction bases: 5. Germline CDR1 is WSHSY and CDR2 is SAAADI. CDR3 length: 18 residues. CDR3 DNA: TGCGCCAGCAGTGAGTCCCCTAGCGGGGGGGCCCCCTACAATGAGCAGTTCTTC. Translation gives CASSESPSGGAPYNEQFF.

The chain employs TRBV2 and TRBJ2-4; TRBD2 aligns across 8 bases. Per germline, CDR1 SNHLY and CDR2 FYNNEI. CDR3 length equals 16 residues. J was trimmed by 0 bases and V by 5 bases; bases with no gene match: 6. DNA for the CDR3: TGTGCCAGCAGTTCGCGGGGGGTGCTAGCCAAAAACATTCAGTACTTC. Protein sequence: CASSSRGVLAKNIQYF.

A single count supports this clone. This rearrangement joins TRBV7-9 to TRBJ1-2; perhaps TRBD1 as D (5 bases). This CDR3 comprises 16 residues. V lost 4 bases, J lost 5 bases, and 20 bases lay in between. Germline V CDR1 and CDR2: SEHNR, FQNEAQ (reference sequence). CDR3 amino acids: CASSSIARADVYGYTF. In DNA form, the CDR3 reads TGTGCCAGCAGCTCTATCGCCAGGGCGGACGTTTATGGCTACACCTTC.

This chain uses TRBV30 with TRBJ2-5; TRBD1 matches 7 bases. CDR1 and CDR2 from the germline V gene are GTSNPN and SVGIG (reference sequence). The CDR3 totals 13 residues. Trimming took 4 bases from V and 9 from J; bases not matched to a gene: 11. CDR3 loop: CAWKGQSQGAQYF. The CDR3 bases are TGTGCCTGGAAAGGACAGTCTCAGGGGGCCCAGTACTTC.

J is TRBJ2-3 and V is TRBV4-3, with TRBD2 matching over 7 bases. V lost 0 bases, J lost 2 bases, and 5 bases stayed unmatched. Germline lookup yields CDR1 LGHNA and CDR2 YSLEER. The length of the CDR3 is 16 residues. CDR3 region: CASSQDPLAATDTQYF. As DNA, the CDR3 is TGCGCCAGCAGCCAAGATCCCCTAGCGGCCACAGATACGCAGTATTTT.

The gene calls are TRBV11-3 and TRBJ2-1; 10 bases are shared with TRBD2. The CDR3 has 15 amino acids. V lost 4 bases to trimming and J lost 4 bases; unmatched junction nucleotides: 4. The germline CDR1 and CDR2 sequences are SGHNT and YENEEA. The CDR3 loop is CASSSSGSNYNEQFF. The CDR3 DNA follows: TGTGCCAGCAGCTCTAGCGGGAGCAATTACAATGAGCAGTTCTTC.

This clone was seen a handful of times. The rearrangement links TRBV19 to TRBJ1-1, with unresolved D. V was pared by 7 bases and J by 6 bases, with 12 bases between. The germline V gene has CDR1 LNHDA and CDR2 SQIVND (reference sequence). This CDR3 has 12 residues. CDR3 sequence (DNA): TGTGCCAGTAACTCGCGCGTATCTGAAGCTTTCTTT. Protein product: CASNSRVSEAFF.

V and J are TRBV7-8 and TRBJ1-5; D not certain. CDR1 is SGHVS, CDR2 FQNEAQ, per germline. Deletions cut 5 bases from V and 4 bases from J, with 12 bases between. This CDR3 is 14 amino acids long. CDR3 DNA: TGTGCCAGCAGCCCCGGCTCGGGGAATCAGCCCCAGCATTTT. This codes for CASSPGSGNQPQHF.

CDR3 in DNA: TGTGCCAGCTCACCAGCCGGGAGTTATAATTCACCCCTCCACTTT. Its protein product is CASSPAGSYNSPLHF. The chain uses TRBV18 and TRBJ1-6; D is unclear. The CDR3 is 15 amino acids. V dropped 2 bases and J dropped 4 bases, with 9 bases sitting between them. CDR1 KGHSH and CDR2 LQKENI come from the germline V gene.